This is a list of T cell receptor beta chains from one sample in a study of preoperative IRX-2 immunotherapy in early breast cancer. This table comes from immunoSEQ multiplex PCR, and its TCRdb copy is limited to in-frame clones, with some not included. Of about 19,000 clones listed, around 81% were seen once; the top ten hold over 1%. The sequencing used lymph node tissue, collected after IRX-2 immunotherapy. The origin of the receptors is a human donor with breast cancer. The CDR3 runs from the conserved cysteine through the conserved F or W. A D gene is named only where the DNA matches it firmly. Expanded clones are given a class, and other clones once, few, many or no size at all.

abundance	v_gene	j_gene	d_gene	CDR3aa	CDR3nt
NA	TRBV19	TRBJ2-1	TRBD2	CASEYFPSGRRNEQFF	TGTGCCAGTGAGTACTTTCCCAGCGGGAGGAGAAATGAGCAGTTCTTC
NA	TRBV14	TRBJ2-2	TRBD1	CASSPMTGGPSTGELFF	TGTGCCAGCAGCCCGATGACAGGGGGCCCCTCCACCGGGGAGCTGTTTTTT
once	TRBV19	TRBJ1-1	NA	CATKVGDINTEAFF	TGTGCCACTAAAGTGGGGGACATAAACACTGAAGCTTTCTTT
NA	TRBV19	TRBJ2-5	NA	CASSTHRERETQYF	TGTGCCAGTAGTACCCACCGGGAACGGGAGACCCAGTACTTC
NA	TRBV28	TRBJ1-1	TRBD1	CASSRPPGTAPEAFF	TGTGCCAGCAGTCGCCCCCCCGGGACAGCACCTGAAGCTTTCTTT
NA	TRBV5-1	TRBJ2-1	NA	CASSLEQRGGNEQFF	TGCGCCAGCAGCTTGGAACAGAGAGGAGGCAATGAGCAGTTCTTC
once	TRBV19	TRBJ2-3	TRBD2	CASSPSGRDTQYF	TGTGCCAGTAGTCCTAGCGGGAGGGATACGCAGTATTTT
NA	TRBV19	TRBJ1-4	NA	CATRRGVGTNEKLFF	TGTGCCACCCGAAGGGGAGTAGGGACTAATGAAAAACTGTTTTTT
NA	TRBV30	TRBJ1-5	NA	CAWTTPGGYQPQHF	TGTGCCTGGACCACCCCTGGGGGATATCAGCCCCAGCATTTT
NA	TRBV7-5	TRBJ2-7	NA	CASSLAAFRASSYEQYF	TGTGCCAGCAGCTTAGCGGCGTTTAGGGCCTCCTCCTACGAGCAGTACTTC
NA	TRBV25-1	TRBJ1-2	NA	CASMERGAFWGYTF	TGTGCCAGCATGGAAAGGGGCGCCTTTTGGGGCTACACCTTC
few	TRBV11-3	TRBJ1-1	NA	CASSLVGSYGSGNTEAFF	TGTGCCAGCAGCTTAGTCGGCAGCTATGGGTCGGGTAACACTGAAGCTTTCTTT
NA	TRBV6-8	TRBJ2-1	NA	CASTLDRNNEQFF	TGTGCCAGCACCTTAGACAGAAACAATGAGCAGTTCTTC
NA	TRBV15	TRBJ1-1	NA	CATSRVLAGRNTEAFF	TGTGCCACCAGCAGAGTTTTGGCAGGGAGGAACACTGAAGCTTTCTTT
NA	TRBV5-1	TRBJ1-4	NA	CASSQGSGTAGEKLFF	TGCGCCAGCAGCCAAGGTTCAGGGACGGCGGGGGAAAAACTGTTTTTT
NA	TRBV7-7	TRBJ1-3	NA	CASSLGSGRGNTIYF	TGTGCCAGCAGCCTGGGGTCAGGGAGGGGAAACACCATATATTTT
NA	TRBV18	TRBJ2-7	NA	CASSPRDSYEQYF	TGTGCCAGCTCACCGCGGGACAGCTACGAGCAGTACTTC
once	TRBV29-1	TRBJ2-7	TRBD2	CSVDLAGSEQYF	TGCAGCGTTGACCTAGCGGGGAGTGAGCAGTACTTC
NA	TRBV6-8	TRBJ1-3	TRBD1	CASSEAGQGGKNTIYF	TGTGCCAGCAGTGAGGCGGGACAGGGCGGGAAAAACACCATATATTTT
NA	TRBV19	TRBJ1-2	TRBD1	CASSIGGQALIYGYTF	TGTGCCAGTAGTATAGGGGGACAGGCACTCATCTATGGCTACACCTTC
once	TRBV29-1	TRBJ2-7	TRBD2	CSATREGVEQYF	TGCAGCGCCACCCGGGAGGGGGTGGAGCAGTACTTC
once	TRBV5-1	TRBJ2-7	TRBD2	CASSLSGSNYEQYF	TGCGCCAGCAGCTTAAGCGGGAGTAACTACGAGCAGTACTTC
NA	TRBV6-8	TRBJ2-7	TRBD2	CASSYSTGTSEHYEQYF	TGTGCCAGCAGTTACTCGACCGGGACTAGCGAGCATTACGAGCAGTACTTC
NA	TRBV7-7	TRBJ2-7	NA	CASSPNGAKGYEQYF	TGTGCCAGCAGCCCAAACGGAGCCAAAGGCTACGAGCAGTACTTC
few	TRBV19	TRBJ2-1	TRBD2	CASRRLAGDNEQFF	TGTGCCAGTAGACGACTAGCGGGGGACAATGAGCAGTTCTTC
NA	TRBV11-3	TRBJ1-1	NA	CASSLSPGYTEAFF	TGTGCCAGCAGCTTAAGTCCGGGCTACACTGAAGCTTTCTTT
NA	TRBV6-7	TRBJ1-5	NA	CASSSDGGMINQPQHF	TGTGCCAGCAGTTCCGATGGAGGGATGATCAATCAGCCCCAGCATTTT
NA	TRBV29-1	TRBJ2-7	NA	CSVEGRSYEQYF	TGCAGCGTTGAGGGGAGGTCCTACGAGCAGTACTTC
NA	TRBV23-1	TRBJ2-4	TRBD1	CASSNRGQQNIQYF	TGCGCCAGCAGTAACAGGGGGCAACAAAACATTCAGTACTTC
NA	TRBV12-5	TRBJ2-2	TRBD2	CASASGGVNGELFF	TGTGCTAGTGCCTCTGGGGGGGTGAACGGGGAGCTGTTTTTT
NA	TRBV5-1	TRBJ2-3	TRBD2	CASSFGLATGRTDTQYF	TGCGCCAGCAGCTTCGGACTAGCGACAGGGAGAACAGATACGCAGTATTTT
NA	TRBV6-8	TRBJ2-5	TRBD2	CASSRSGVMETQYF	TGTGCCAGCTCGCGGAGCGGGGTTATGGAGACCCAGTACTTC
NA	TRBV29-1	TRBJ2-3	NA	CSGRRGPGTDTQYF	TGCAGCGGAAGGCGGGGGCCGGGCACAGATACGCAGTATTTT
once	TRBV25-1	TRBJ1-6	NA	CASTGLYNSPLHF	TGTGCCAGCACGGGACTCTATAATTCACCCCTCCACTTT
NA	TRBV19	TRBJ1-1	TRBD1	CASAPPTGANTEAFF	TGTGCCAGTGCCCCCCCGACAGGGGCCAACACTGAAGCTTTCTTT
NA	TRBV5-1	TRBJ2-7	TRBD1	CASSLGQGAHEQYF	TGCGCCAGCAGCTTGGGACAGGGGGCCCACGAGCAGTACTTC
NA	TRBV6-8	TRBJ1-1	TRBD1	CAITRTGVNTEAFF	TGTGCCATCACCAGGACAGGGGTGAACACTGAAGCTTTCTTT
NA	TRBV7-7	TRBJ2-5	TRBD1	CASSPGDRGRETQYF	TGTGCCAGCAGCCCCGGGGACAGGGGAAGGGAGACCCAGTACTTC